These 16 T cell receptor beta chains came from one sample sequenced in a study of T-cell reconstitution after alpha-beta-depleted transplantation in children. Preparation of the TCRbeta library used unique molecular identifiers. TCRdb reanalysed the PCR reads using MiXCR and keeps one entry per CDR3 protein. The sample has approximately 590,000 distinct CDR3 sequences, about 11% seen once. The source was PBMCs from the stem cell graft donor, collected from the stem cell graft. These receptors were obtained from a human donor who donated a stem cell graft to a child with acute myeloid leukemia.

In its sample, this clonotype was seen many times. The gene calls are TRBV6-5 and TRBJ1-1; perhaps TRBD1 as D (6 bases). The germline V and J ends were trimmed by 7 bases and 3 bases, with 18 bases remaining between them. CDR1 and CDR2 from the germline V gene are MNHEY and SVGAGI. The CDR3 is 15 amino acids. The CDR3: CASTPSGGAYTEAFF. In DNA form, the CDR3 reads TGTGCCAGCACCCCCTCGGGGGGCGCATACACTGAAGCTTTCTTT.

This chain connects TRBV3-1 to TRBJ2-7; D gene unclear. This CDR3 region has 13 residues. With 1 base removed from V and 6 bases from J, the gap between germline ends came to 10 bases. Per germline, CDR1 LGHDT and CDR2 YNNKEL (reference sequence). The CDR3 sequence is CASSQGLLAEQYF. The CDR3 bases are TGTGCCAGCAGCCAAGGGCTACTCGCCGAGCAGTACTTC.

This clonotype was detected a few times. The chain carries TRBV20-1 and TRBJ2-2; D is ambiguous. Germline V gene data show CDR1 as DFQATT and CDR2 as SNEGSKA (reference sequence). Trimming removed 1 base from V and 8 bases from J, with 8 bases in between. The CDR3 loop spans 12 amino acids. CDR3 loop: CSARVNLGELFF. CDR3 DNA sequence: TGCAGTGCTAGAGTAAATCTTGGGGAGCTGTTTTTT.

In this sample, this clonotype turned up many times. CDR3 in DNA: TGTGCCAGCAGCCGCGGACAGGGGTTGAATAATGAGCAGTTCTTC. It codes for CASSRGQGLNNEQFF. The chain recombines TRBV7-8 with TRBJ2-1, with TRBD1 matching 9 bases. There are 15 residues in the CDR3. Germline V gives CDR1 SGHVS, CDR2 FQNEAQ. V lost 5 bases, J lost 7 bases, and 9 bases stayed unmatched. The whole variable domain, filled in from reference TRBV7-8 and TRBJ2-1, reads GAGVSQSPRYKVAKRGQDVALRCDPISGHVSLFWYQQALGQGPEFLTYFQNEAQLDKSGLPSDRFFAERPEGSVSTLKIQRTQQEDSAVYLCASSRGQGLNNEQFFGPGTRLTVL.

The rearrangement links TRBV6-2 or TRBV6-3 to TRBJ1-2; no reliable D call. Germline loops: CDR1 MNHEY, CDR2 SVGEGT. This CDR3 has 12 residues. V lost 2 bases and J lost 4, with 5 bases in between. The CDR3 reads CASSYPGYGYTF. The CDR3 region has the DNA TGTGCCAGCAGTTACCCGGGCTATGGCTACACCTTC.

The table lists this clonotype with a few counts. The chain links TRBV14 to TRBJ2-1; no definite D call. Trimming left V 4 bases short and J 4 bases short, with 11 bases between. Germline CDR1 is SGHDN and CDR2 is FVKESK. CDR3 length: 14 residues. CDR3 in amino acids: CASSRLGRYNEQFF. CDR3 in DNA: TGTGCCAGCAGCCGGCTAGGGCGTTACAATGAGCAGTTCTTC. The variable domain in full, completed from reference TRBV14 and TRBJ2-1, reads EAGVTQFPSHSVIEKGQTVTLRCDPISGHDNLYWYRRVMGKEIKFLLHFVKESKQDESGMPNNRFLAERTGGTYSTLKVQPAELEDSGVYFCASSRLGRYNEQFFGPGTRLTVL.

A word on this clonotype: This may be a read error: a much more frequent sequence differs by one nucleotide. Given the absence of the conserved phenylalanine or tryptophan at the CDR3 end, a read error is likely. The chain couples TRBV29-1 to TRBJ2-5; no definite D call. V was cut by 4 bases and J by 1 base, with 10 bases left in between. Germline lookup yields CDR1 SQVTM and CDR2 ANQGSEA. This CDR3 is 13 amino acids long. CDR3 amino acids: CSVVINSQETQYI. CDR3 bases: TGCAGCGTTGTAATTAATAGCCAAGAGACCCAGTACATC.

CDR3 sequence reads: CASSQDNLAEANEQFF. The CDR3 nucleotides are TGTGCCAGCAGCCAAGACAATCTGGCGGAGGCAAATGAGCAGTTCTTC. The V gene is TRBV3-1, the J gene TRBJ2-1; the D gene is possibly TRBD2 (5 bases). V was cut by 0 bases and J by 7 bases, with 16 bases left in between. CDR1 and CDR2 from the germline V gene are LGHDT and YNNKEL (reference sequence). This CDR3 comprises 16 residues.

The V call is TRBV6-1, the J call TRBJ2-3; perhaps D is TRBD1 or TRBD2 (5 bases each). Germline V gene lookup returns CDR1 MNHNS and CDR2 SASEGT. V lost 2 bases and J 11 bases, leaving 11 bases between the germline ends. This CDR3 has 12 residues. CDR3 coding DNA: TGTGCCAGCAGTGAAAAGGGGAGAGGGCAGTATTTT. This encodes CASSEKGRGQYF.

This clonotype was observed at least ten times. This chain uses TRBV20-1 with TRBJ2-1; tentatively, D is TRBD2 (7 bases). Germline V CDR1 and CDR2: DFQATT, SNEGSKA (reference sequence). The germline V and J ends were trimmed by 5 bases and 10 bases, with 15 bases remaining between them. The CDR3 consists of 12 residues. The CDR3 spells CSAPGDGGEQFF. DNA of the CDR3: TGCAGTGCTCCAGGGGACGGGGGGGAGCAGTTCTTC.

This chain uses TRBV20-1 with TRBJ2-6; 7 nucleotides align to TRBD1. Germline V gene lookup returns CDR1 DFQATT and CDR2 SNEGSKA (reference sequence). J lost 2 bases, V lost 5 bases, and 9 bases had no gene match. The CDR3 has 16 amino acids. This CDR3 is CSAPTYRGTGANVLTF. In DNA form, the CDR3 reads TGCAGTGCTCCTACCTACAGGGGAACTGGGGCCAACGTCCTGACTTTC.

The chain employs TRBV3-1 and TRBJ2-5; 9 nucleotides agree with TRBD2. The CDR3 extends over 17 amino acids. The junction had 13 bases not matched to a gene; V was cut back by 3 bases and J by 5 bases. CDR1 and CDR2 from the germline V gene are LGHDT and YNNKEL (reference sequence). The chain's CDR3 is CASSHPWAGGRTETQYF. The DNA of the CDR3 is TGTGCCAGCAGCCACCCCTGGGCGGGAGGGAGAACCGAGACCCAGTACTTC.

This clonotype occurred a few times. This rearrangement joins TRBV20-1 to TRBJ2-7; unclear D gene. Trimming removed 1 base at V and 2 bases at J, with 15 bases between. Germline V lookup: CDR1 DFQATT, CDR2 SNEGSKA (reference sequence). This CDR3 has 15 amino acids. The CDR3 sequence is CSARGPMGRAYEQYF. CDR3 nucleotide sequence: TGCAGTGCTAGAGGCCCCATGGGCCGCGCCTACGAGCAGTACTTC.

This clonotype was seen ten or more times. J is TRBJ2-7 and V is TRBV7-8; unclear D gene. Between the trimmed V and J ends, which lost 1 base and 4 bases, there was a span of 8 bases. CDR3 length: 13 residues. CDR1 and CDR2 (germline): SGHVS, FQNEAQ. The CDR3 sequence: CASSLDSLYEQYF. For the CDR3, the DNA is TGTGCCAGCAGCTTAGATAGTTTGTACGAGCAGTACTTC.

This clonotype was seen a few times. The rearrangement joins TRBV11-2 to TRBJ2-6; TRBD1 aligns across 11 bases. This CDR3 comprises 20 residues. Looked up from germline, CDR1 is SGHAT and CDR2 is FQNNGV. V was clipped by 5 bases and J by 1 base; unmatched bases: 13. The CDR3 loop reads CASSTVLWTGGLSGANVLTF. The CDR3 DNA reads as TGTGCCAGCAGCACCGTCCTCTGGACAGGGGGCCTTTCTGGGGCCAACGTCCTGACTTTC.

The sample holds many counts of this clonotype. V usage is TRBV6-2 or TRBV6-3 and J usage is TRBJ1-1, with D unresolved. The V gene lost 4 bases and the J gene lost 0 bases, with 15 bases spanning the gap. Germline CDR1 reads MNHEY; CDR2 reads SVGEGT. The CDR3 covers 16 residues. CDR3 DNA sequence: TGTGCCAGCAGTTTCCCCAGCGACACAATGAACACTGAAGCTTTCTTT. The encoded protein is CASSFPSDTMNTEAFF.